A single sample is the source of the 25 T cell receptor beta chains below, sequenced in a study of siplizumab effects on memory and regulatory T cells (dated by TCRdb to about 2019). Library prep was done by the immunoSEQ multiplex PCR assay. TCRdb retrieved this table from immuneACCESS and kept in-frame rearrangements only. Not all clones are present; in checked studies, unresolved V genes account for under half, and no reason is known for the remainder. The table for this sample lists about 72,000 clones; about 89% of them were counted only once. Approximately 29% of the sample lies in the top ten. Material for sequencing was CD8+ T cells sorted from blood. The receptors stem from a human donor in good health.

The J gene is TRBJ2-7, the V gene TRBV7-9, with 12 nucleotides matching TRBD2. The CDR3 is 18 residues long. V lost 3 bases to trimming and J lost 3 bases; unmatched junction nucleotides: 12. Germline V lookup: CDR1 SEHNR, CDR2 FQNEAQ (reference sequence). DNA of the CDR3: TGTGCCAGCAGCTTGGCCCAGACTAGCGGGAGAGAGAGCTACGAGCAGTACTTC. Translation: CASSLAQTSGRESYEQYF. The complete variable domain, with remaining parts taken from reference TRBV7-9 and TRBJ2-7, reads DTGVSQNPRHKITKRGQNVTFRCDPISEHNRLYWYRQTLGQGPEFLTYFQNEAQLEKSRLLSDRFSAERPKGSFSTLEIQRTEQGDSAMYLCASSLAQTSGRESYEQYFGPGTRLTVT.

The V and J genes are TRBV7-9 and TRBJ2-1, with D maybe TRBD1 (6 bases). V was cut by 7 bases and J by 8 bases, with 15 bases left in between. The CDR3 extends over 13 amino acids. The germline V gene has CDR1 SEHNR and CDR2 FQNEAQ (reference sequence). CDR3 nucleotide sequence: TGTGCCAGCACCCGGGCAGGGGTTGATGAGCAGTTCTTC. It yields the protein CASTRAGVDEQFF.

The chain is built from TRBV19 and TRBJ2-2; D not certain. CDR1 and CDR2 from the germline V gene are LNHDA and SQIVND (reference sequence). V lost 7 bases and J 5 bases, leaving 11 bases between the germline ends. This CDR3 contains 13 residues. CDR3 residues: CASISRPTGELFF. The CDR3 bases are TGTGCCAGTATCTCTCGCCCTACCGGGGAGCTGTTTTTT.

The chain couples TRBV5-6 to TRBJ1-1; D may be TRBD1 (6 bases). The CDR3 length is 14 residues. The germline CDR1 and CDR2 sequences are SGHDT and YYEEEE. Trimming removed 3 bases from V and 1 base from J, with 10 bases in between. The CDR3: CASSWGRGNTEAFF. The CDR3 DNA sequence: TGTGCCAGCAGCTGGGGCAGGGGGAACACTGAAGCTTTCTTT.

The count of this clone is one. The rearrangement joins TRBV7-9 to TRBJ2-1; D gene uncertain. Germline CDR1 is SEHNR and CDR2 is FQNEAQ (reference sequence). V was cut by 1 base and J by 0 bases, with 10 bases left in between. CDR3 length: 16 residues. The chain's CDR3 is CASSLGASSSYNEQFF. The CDR3 coding sequence is TGTGCCAGCAGCTTAGGGGCCTCGAGCTCCTACAATGAGCAGTTCTTC.

V is TRBV2 and J is TRBJ2-7; possibly TRBD1 or TRBD2 for D (5 bases each). Germline V gene data show CDR1 as SNHLY and CDR2 as FYNNEI. CDR3 size: 12 residues. Deletions cut 8 bases from V and 7 bases from J, with 15 bases between. For the CDR3, the DNA is TGTGCCAGCTGGACTGGGGCGAGGGAGCAGTACTTC. This encodes CASWTGAREQYF.

This clone has only one observation. The V and J genes are TRBV2 and TRBJ2-2, with D unclear. Germline CDR1 is SNHLY and CDR2 is FYNNEI. V gave up 7 bases and J gave up 3 bases, with 15 bases separating them. The CDR3 totals 15 residues. The CDR3 DNA follows: TGTGCCAGCAAGTCCCCTAGAGTCGACACCGGGGAGCTGTTTTTT. This translates into CASKSPRVDTGELFF.

J is TRBJ2-5 and V is TRBV14; D is ambiguous. The ends were cut back, 2 bases at V and 3 bases at J, with 7 bases in the middle. The CDR3 consists of 13 residues. Germline CDR1 SGHDN, CDR2 FVKESK. The CDR3 loop reads CASSQTEEETQYF. The CDR3 DNA is TGTGCCAGCAGCCAAACTGAAGAAGAGACCCAGTACTTC.

The chain joins TRBV7-9 to TRBJ2-5; D may be TRBD2 (5 bases). V was clipped by 8 bases and J by 5 bases, with 24 bases between them. Per germline, CDR1 SEHNR and CDR2 FQNEAQ (reference sequence). The CDR3 loop spans 16 amino acids. The CDR3 DNA reads as TGTGCCAGCCGACCGAGTAATGGCCTGGAGGCGGAGACCCAGTACTTC. Translation gives CASRPSNGLEAETQYF.

In its sample, this clone was seen once. The V and J genes are TRBV27 and TRBJ1-1; no clear D. Germline V gene sequence: CDR1 MNHEY, CDR2 SMNVEV (reference sequence). Between the trimmed V and J ends, which lost 4 bases and 3 bases, there was a span of 12 bases. The CDR3 consists of 14 residues. CDR3 loop: CASSSLWADTEAFF. The CDR3 nucleotides read TGTGCCAGCAGTTCTCTGTGGGCTGACACTGAAGCTTTCTTT.

CDR3 sequence: CASSLDVAGVEQFF. CDR3 coding DNA: TGTGCCAGCAGCTTGGATGTAGCGGGAGTTGAGCAGTTCTTC. The chain has TRBV5-5 and TRBJ2-1, with TRBD2 identical over 9 bases. Germline V gene data show CDR1 as SGHKS and CDR2 as YYEKEE (reference sequence). The CDR3 is 14 amino acids. Trimming took 0 bases from V and 9 from J; bases not matched to a gene: 4.

The genes are TRBV11-2 and TRBJ2-5; D uncertain. CDR1 and CDR2 (germline): SGHAT, FQNNGV. V lost 8 bases and J 2 bases, leaving 9 bases between the germline ends. This CDR3 has 12 residues. The DNA for the CDR3 is TGTGCCAGCTGCCCGGAACAAGAGACCCAGTACTTC. Amino acid sequence: CASCPEQETQYF.

The V and J genes are TRBV7-9 and TRBJ2-1; no clear D. V lost 6 bases and J 7 bases, leaving 13 bases between the germline ends. Germline V gives CDR1 SEHNR, CDR2 FQNEAQ (reference sequence). This CDR3 is built from 13 residues. The DNA for the CDR3 is TGTGCCAGCAGACAGAGGTGGGGAAATGAGCAGTTCTTC. Its protein product is CASRQRWGNEQFF.

V usage is TRBV5-1 and J usage is TRBJ2-5, with D possibly being TRBD1 (6 bases). V lost 0 bases to trimming and J lost 5 bases, with 17 bases between them. Germline-derived CDR1 and CDR2 are SGHRS and YFSETQ. CDR3 size: 16 residues. Here the CDR3 DNA reads TGCGCCAGCAGCTTGGGCTGGGGGCGAATCGGGGAGACCCAGTACTTC. This gives the protein CASSLGWGRIGETQYF.

The chain links TRBV7-2 to TRBJ2-7; TRBD1 is a possible D gene (5 bases). This CDR3 contains 13 residues. The V and J ends lost 4 bases and 9 bases respectively, with 16 bases between them. Per the germline V gene, CDR1 is SGHTA and CDR2 is FQGNSA. This CDR3 reads CASSSITGPGQYF. The CDR3 nucleotides are TGTGCCAGCAGCTCTATTACAGGTCCCGGGCAGTACTTC.

This chain uses TRBV7-2 with TRBJ2-7; 7 positions match TRBD1. CDR3 length equals 14 residues. The J segment lost 6 bases and the V segment lost 4 bases, leaving 9 bases of the junction unmatched. Per the germline V gene, CDR1 is SGHTA and CDR2 is FQGNSA. CDR3 nucleotide sequence: TGTGCCAGCAGCTCTCGTGGGGGACAGTTCGAGCAGTACTTC. Translation gives CASSSRGGQFEQYF.

This sequence joins TRBV5-8 and TRBJ1-1; the D gene is possibly TRBD1 (5 bases). V was cut by 4 bases and J by 0 bases, with 10 bases left in between. Germline-derived CDR1 and CDR2 are SGHTS and YDEGEE. This CDR3 has 14 residues. The CDR3, as DNA: TGTGCCAGCAGCATCGTGGGGGTGAACACTGAAGCTTTCTTT. Residues: CASSIVGVNTEAFF.

The chain is built from TRBV4-2 and TRBJ2-2; D is unclear. V lost 1 base, J lost 3 bases, and 9 bases lay in between. The CDR3 runs to 15 residues. Germline CDR1 and CDR2: LGHNA and YNFKEQ. The CDR3 DNA reads TGTGCCAGCAGCCAAGCGGGCTCCTACACCGGGGAGCTGTTTTTT. This codes for CASSQAGSYTGELFF.

This chain links TRBV11-2 with TRBJ2-5; D remains ambiguous. The assigned J gene may be wrong: the sequence end matches TRBJ2-7 better. The CDR3 loop spans 16 amino acids. CDR1 is SGHAT, CDR2 FQNNGV, per germline. The CDR3 is CASSLGAHPLLYEQYF. The CDR3 coding sequence is TGTGCCAGCAGCTTAGGGGCGCACCCCCTCCTCTACGAGCAGTACTTC.

Here the CDR3 DNA reads TGTGCCAGCAAAGAGTCCCACAATGAGCAGTTCTTC. Translation: CASKESHNEQFF. V usage is TRBV27 and J usage is TRBJ2-1; D is undetermined. Deletions cut 7 bases from V and 5 bases from J, with 9 bases between. Germline V gene lookup returns CDR1 MNHEY and CDR2 SMNVEV (reference sequence). The CDR3 runs to 12 residues.

The chain is built from TRBV6-5 and TRBJ2-7; a weak D match, TRBD1 (6 bases). CDR1 MNHEY and CDR2 SVGAGI come from the germline V gene. Trimming cost V 2 bases and J 4 bases, with 9 bases left between them. CDR3 length: 13 amino acids. CDR3 bases: TGTGCCAGCAGTTACCCAGGGGAGTACGAGCAGTACTTC. Protein product: CASSYPGEYEQYF.

The V call is TRBV4-1, the J call TRBJ2-1; tentative D call: TRBD2 (5 bases). The CDR3 contains 14 residues. Germline V CDR1 and CDR2: MGHRA, YSYEKL. V was trimmed by 0 bases and J by 7 bases, leaving 10 bases between them. The CDR3: CASSQDYGMNEQFF. CDR3 in DNA: TGCGCCAGCAGCCAAGATTACGGGATGAATGAGCAGTTCTTC.

The chain uses TRBV9 and TRBJ2-5; a weak D match, TRBD2 (6 bases). Per the germline V gene, CDR1 is SGDLS and CDR2 is YYNGEE. The CDR3 consists of 16 residues. The V end was cut by 3 bases, the J end by 4 bases, with 19 bases between. The CDR3 DNA is TGTGCCAGCAGCGAGAACGGGGGACGGCAAGGAGAGACCCAGTACTTC. It translates to CASSENGGRQGETQYF.

This chain connects TRBV5-6 to TRBJ2-7; no reliable D call. V was cut by 4 bases and J by 5 bases, with 7 bases left in between. The CDR3 consists of 11 residues. Germline V lookup: CDR1 SGHDT, CDR2 YYEEEE. This chain's CDR3 is CASSHNHEQYF. The CDR3 DNA is TGTGCCAGCAGCCATAACCACGAGCAGTACTTC.

The chain joins TRBV5-8 to TRBJ1-4; D may be TRBD1 (5 bases). This CDR3 region has 16 residues. Germline V gene data show CDR1 as SGHTS and CDR2 as YDEGEE. The germline V and J ends were trimmed by 2 bases and 0 bases, with 11 bases remaining between them. The CDR3 coding sequence is TGTGCCAGCAGCTTTTTCAGGGTGGCAACTAATGAAAAACTGTTTTTT. Amino acid sequence: CASSFFRVATNEKLFF.